This T cell receptor (beta chain) originates from a study of cytomegalovirus exposure and HLA in healthy donors. The CDR3 extends over 15 amino acids. Per germline, CDR1 SNHLY and CDR2 FYNNEI. The ends were cut back, 6 bases at V and 0 bases at J, with 12 bases in the middle. Some clones are missing from TCRdb's copy, which holds only in-frame ones; the method was immunoSEQ multiplex PCR. Of more than 150,000 clones in the sample, 88% were seen once. Source material: PBMCs. This chain connects TRBV2 to TRBJ1-3; D perhaps matches TRBD1 (6 bases). This clonotype originated in a young man in good health and CMV-seronegative. CDR3 amino acids: CASSQDRISGNTIYF. The CDR3 DNA reads as TGTGCCAGCAGCCAAGACAGGATCTCTGGAAACACCATATATTTT. Together with reference TRBV2 and TRBJ1-3, the CDR3 gives the full variable domain: EPEVTQTPSHQVTQMGQEVILRCVPISNHLYFYWYRQILGQKVEFLVSFYNNEISEKSEIFDDQFSVERPDGSNFTLKIRSTKLEDSAMYFCASSQDRISGNTIYFGEGSWLTVV.